The rows below give T cell receptor beta chains drawn from one sample of a study of OX40 agonist ivuxolimab in advanced cancers. This table comes from immunoSEQ multiplex PCR, and its TCRdb copy is limited to in-frame clones, with some not included. The sample yields over 65,000 clones, under 90% seen once. Specimen: CD4+ or CD8+ T cells sorted from blood, collected in a trial of the OX40 agonist ivuxolimab. The receptors here all came from an adult with an advanced solid tumor such as melanoma, head and neck, liver or kidney cancer. Each CDR3 is given with its conserved first and last residue. Fields, in order: clone size, D gene, J gene, V gene, CDR3 protein, CDR3 DNA. A D gene is named only where the DNA matches it firmly. The listing skips clone size in some rows; elsewhere it reads once, few, many or a size class.

size: -
D: -
J: TRBJ2-3
V: TRBV6-1
CDR3: CASSSGGLHADTQYF
DNA: TGTGCCAGCAGTTCTGGGGGACTGCACGCTGATACGCAGTATTTT

size: -
D: -
J: TRBJ1-1
V: TRBV5-1
CDR3: CASSPEHLMNTEAFF
DNA: TGCGCCAGCAGCCCCGAACACCTAATGAACACTGAAGCTTTCTTT

size: -
D: TRBD2
J: TRBJ2-5
V: TRBV30
CDR3: CAWKISGGETQYF
DNA: TGTGCCTGGAAAATTAGCGGGGGCGAGACCCAGTACTTC

size: -
D: -
J: TRBJ1-4
V: TRBV7-9
CDR3: CASSPMATNEKLFF
DNA: TGTGCCAGCAGCCCCATGGCAACTAATGAAAAACTGTTTTTT

size: -
D: TRBD2
J: TRBJ2-3
V: TRBV7-9
CDR3: CASSLVAGEADTQYF
DNA: TGTGCCAGCAGCTTAGTGGCGGGAGAGGCAGATACGCAGTATTTT

size: -
D: TRBD2
J: TRBJ2-1
V: TRBV11-2
CDR3: CASSLGSGRYLSSYNEQFF
DNA: TGTGCCAGCAGCTTAGGGAGCGGGAGGTACTTAAGCTCCTACAATGAGCAGTTCTTC

size: once
D: -
J: TRBJ1-3
V: TRBV10-3
CDR3: CAISDQDPSGNTIYF
DNA: TGTGCCATCAGTGACCAGGACCCCTCTGGAAACACCATATATTTT

size: few
D: -
J: TRBJ2-6
V: TRBV5-1
CDR3: CASSLEPNSGANVLTF
DNA: TGCGCCAGCAGCTTGGAGCCAAACTCTGGGGCCAACGTCCTGACTTTC

size: -
D: -
J: TRBJ1-1
V: TRBV21-1
CDR3: CASSKGQGRLAFF
DNA: TGTGCCAGCAGCAAAGGACAGGGCCGGCTCGCTTTCTTT

size: -
D: TRBD1
J: TRBJ2-7
V: TRBV18
CDR3: CASSPPGQLYEQYF
DNA: TGTGCCAGCTCACCGCCGGGACAGTTATACGAGCAGTACTTC

size: -
D: -
J: TRBJ2-3
V: TRBV5-1
CDR3: CASSLGSAASTDTQYF
DNA: TGCGCCAGCAGCTTGGGGTCAGCGGCTAGCACAGATACGCAGTATTTT

size: -
D: -
J: TRBJ2-1
V: TRBV7-9
CDR3: CASSPRDSQFF
DNA: TGTGCCAGCAGCCCCCGGGACTCCCAGTTCTTC

size: -
D: -
J: TRBJ2-7
V: TRBV12-1
CDR3: CASSFRDRGYEQYF
DNA: TGTGCCAGCAGCTTCCGGGACAGGGGTTACGAGCAGTACTTC

size: -
D: TRBD1
J: TRBJ1-2
V: TRBV18
CDR3: CASSPQGQGYTF
DNA: TGTGCCAGCTCACCCCAGGGACAGGGCTACACCTTC

size: -
D: TRBD2
J: TRBJ2-3
V: TRBV20-1
CDR3: CSAVREPTQYF
DNA: TGCAGTGCCGTGCGGGAGCCGACGCAGTATTTT

size: -
D: -
J: TRBJ1-5
V: TRBV30
CDR3: CAWSSVQGLGPQHF
DNA: TGTGCCTGGAGTTCAGTCCAGGGCTTAGGGCCCCAGCATTTT

size: -
D: -
J: TRBJ2-1
V: TRBV29-1
CDR3: CSVEQGGEQFF
DNA: TGCAGCGTAGAACAGGGAGGTGAGCAGTTCTTC

size: many
D: TRBD1
J: TRBJ2-7
V: TRBV28
CDR3: CASSSPGQGSYEQYF
DNA: TGTGCCAGCAGTTCGCCGGGACAGGGGTCCTACGAGCAGTACTTC

size: few
D: TRBD2
J: TRBJ2-1
V: TRBV2
CDR3: CASSAPGLAGYNEQFF
DNA: TGTGCCAGCAGTGCCCCGGGACTAGCGGGTTACAATGAGCAGTTCTTC

size: -
D: -
J: TRBJ2-1
V: TRBV7-9
CDR3: CASSLGSSYNEQFF
DNA: TGTGCCAGCAGCTTGGGCAGCTCCTACAATGAGCAGTTCTTC

size: -
D: -
J: TRBJ2-2
V: TRBV19
CDR3: CASSMGRDTGELFF
DNA: TGTGCCAGTAGTATGGGACGAGATACCGGGGAGCTGTTTTTT

size: -
D: -
J: TRBJ2-1
V: TRBV28
CDR3: CASGQLYNEQFF
DNA: TGTGCCAGCGGACAGCTCTACAATGAGCAGTTCTTC

size: -
D: -
J: TRBJ2-7
V: TRBV5-1
CDR3: CASSQGGIYEQYF
DNA: TGCGCCAGCAGCCAGGGGGGAATCTACGAGCAGTACTTC

size: -
D: TRBD2
J: TRBJ2-5
V: TRBV27
CDR3: CASSLSRGETQYF
DNA: TGTGCCAGCAGTTTATCGCGGGGGGAGACCCAGTACTTC

size: -
D: TRBD1
J: TRBJ2-1
V: TRBV11-2
CDR3: CASSYDRVDYEQFF
DNA: TGTGCCAGCAGTTATGACAGGGTTGACTATGAGCAGTTCTTC

size: -
D: -
J: TRBJ2-4
V: TRBV18
CDR3: CASSPRGEYIQYF
DNA: TGTGCCAGCTCACCACGAGGAGAGTACATTCAGTACTTC

size: once
D: TRBD1
J: TRBJ1-2
V: TRBV6-5
CDR3: CASSGTGVGYGYTF
DNA: TGTGCCAGCAGCGGGACAGGGGTTGGCTATGGCTACACCTTC

size: few
D: -
J: TRBJ1-2
V: TRBV30
CDR3: CAWSDLQVIYGYTF
DNA: TGTGCCTGGAGTGACCTACAGGTGATCTATGGCTACACCTTC

size: -
D: -
J: TRBJ2-1
V: TRBV7-9
CDR3: CASSLGYGEQFF
DNA: TGTGCCAGCAGCCTAGGGTATGGTGAGCAGTTCTTC

size: -
D: TRBD1
J: TRBJ2-6
V: TRBV30
CDR3: CAWSLTGAYSGANVLTF
DNA: TGTGCCTGGAGTTTGACAGGGGCCTACTCTGGGGCCAACGTCCTGACTTTC

size: -
D: -
J: TRBJ2-7
V: TRBV19
CDR3: CASGSRMAGEQYF
DNA: TGTGCCAGTGGGTCCCGGATGGCTGGCGAGCAGTACTTC

size: few
D: TRBD1
J: TRBJ1-2
V: TRBV11-2
CDR3: CASSTITGVRGYTF
DNA: TGTGCCAGCAGCACCATTACAGGGGTTAGAGGCTACACCTTC

size: -
D: -
J: TRBJ2-3
V: TRBV9
CDR3: CASRGSTDTQYF
DNA: TGTGCCAGCAGGGGGAGCACAGATACGCAGTATTTT

size: once
D: -
J: TRBJ1-4
V: TRBV29-1
CDR3: CSDAPGIHGAEKLFF
DNA: TGCAGCGACGCACCCGGGATCCATGGGGCTGAAAAACTGTTTTTT

size: -
D: -
J: TRBJ2-2
V: TRBV5-1
CDR3: CASSPLRDPHTGELFF
DNA: TGCGCCAGCAGCCCACTGAGGGATCCCCACACCGGGGAGCTGTTTTTT

size: -
D: TRBD1
J: TRBJ1-5
V: TRBV6-5
CDR3: CASRRRDRGTWEHF
DNA: TGTGCCAGCAGGAGGCGGGACAGGGGGACTTGGGAGCATTTT

size: few
D: -
J: TRBJ1-4
V: TRBV5-4
CDR3: CASSSVENEKLFF
DNA: TGTGCCAGCAGCAGTGTGGAGAATGAAAAACTGTTTTTT

size: -
D: TRBD1
J: TRBJ1-2
V: TRBV19
CDR3: CASESTGGSGYTF
DNA: TGTGCCAGTGAATCAACAGGGGGCTCTGGCTACACCTTC

size: -
D: -
J: TRBJ1-1
V: TRBV27
CDR3: CASTPSGGTEAFF
DNA: TGTGCCAGCACCCCAAGCGGGGGAACTGAAGCTTTCTTT

size: -
D: -
J: TRBJ2-2
V: TRBV4-1
CDR3: CASSQDRRERGPVPGELFF
DNA: TGCGCCAGCAGCCAAGATCGGAGGGAAAGGGGGCCCGTCCCCGGGGAGCTGTTTTTT

size: once
D: -
J: TRBJ2-7
V: TRBV15
CDR3: CATSSWTRSYEQYF
DNA: TGTGCCACCAGCTCCTGGACAAGATCTTACGAGCAGTACTTC

size: -
D: -
J: TRBJ2-7
V: TRBV2
CDR3: CASSLELEAYEQYF
DNA: TGTGCCAGCAGCCTGGAGTTGGAGGCCTACGAGCAGTACTTC

size: -
D: -
J: TRBJ2-3
V: TRBV6-1
CDR3: CASRSKTGWWDTQYF
DNA: TGTGCCAGCAGATCAAAGACAGGATGGTGGGATACGCAGTATTTT

size: -
D: TRBD2
J: TRBJ2-1
V: TRBV29-1
CDR3: CSVGLAGNTYNEQFF
DNA: TGCAGCGTTGGACTAGCGGGAAATACCTACAATGAGCAGTTCTTC

size: -
D: -
J: TRBJ2-1
V: TRBV19
CDR3: CASSLDYYNEQFF
DNA: TGTGCCAGTAGTCTGGATTACTACAATGAGCAGTTCTTC

size: -
D: -
J: TRBJ1-4
V: TRBV5-1
CDR3: CASSPGDSATLREKLFF
DNA: TGCGCCAGCAGCCCGGGGGACTCCGCCACCCTCCGGGAAAAACTGTTTTTT

size: -
D: -
J: TRBJ1-2
V: TRBV10-2
CDR3: CASSGGGGYTF
DNA: TGCGCCAGCAGTGGGGGGGGTGGCTACACCTTC

size: -
D: -
J: TRBJ1-5
V: TRBV2
CDR3: CASSELGRSNQPQHF
DNA: TGTGCCAGCAGTGAGTTAGGTAGGAGCAATCAGCCCCAGCATTTT

size: -
D: -
J: TRBJ2-4
V: TRBV5-4
CDR3: CASADRADKNIQYF
DNA: TGTGCCAGCGCGGACAGAGCAGACAAAAACATTCAGTACTTC

size: -
D: -
J: TRBJ2-3
V: TRBV7-2
CDR3: CASSRLPGDTQYF
DNA: TGTGCCAGCAGCCGGTTGCCGGGAGATACGCAGTATTTT

size: -
D: TRBD1
J: TRBJ1-4
V: TRBV2
CDR3: CASAEGTDNEKLFF
DNA: TGTGCCAGCGCCGAGGGGACAGATAATGAAAAACTGTTTTTT

size: -
D: TRBD1
J: TRBJ1-2
V: TRBV9
CDR3: CASSPSQTGTRGYTF
DNA: TGTGCCAGCAGCCCAAGTCAGACAGGGACGAGAGGCTACACCTTC

size: -
D: -
J: TRBJ2-7
V: TRBV5-6
CDR3: CASRAFSGNSYEQYF
DNA: TGTGCCAGCAGGGCCTTTTCCGGGAATTCCTACGAGCAGTACTTC

size: -
D: -
J: TRBJ2-7
V: TRBV5-3
CDR3: CATPGRPTYEQYF
DNA: TGTGCCACACCGGGCCGACCGACCTACGAGCAGTACTTC

size: -
D: -
J: TRBJ1-3
V: TRBV9
CDR3: CASSLGRTSGNTIYF
DNA: TGTGCCAGCAGTCTAGGGAGGACCTCTGGAAACACCATATATTTT

size: -
D: TRBD1
J: TRBJ1-1
V: TRBV5-8
CDR3: CASRKTGVTEAFF
DNA: TGTGCCAGCAGAAAAACAGGGGTGACTGAAGCTTTCTTT

size: -
D: TRBD1
J: TRBJ2-5
V: TRBV7-9
CDR3: CASSGDRKETQYF
DNA: TGTGCCAGCAGCGGGGACAGAAAAGAGACCCAGTACTTC

size: -
D: -
J: TRBJ1-6
V: TRBV30
CDR3: CAWSIGQKNSPLHF
DNA: TGTGCCTGGAGTATTGGACAGAAAAATTCACCCCTCCACTTT